Below, 3 T cell receptor beta chains from the same sample are listed, as sequenced in a study of technical replicates of blood from several donors. Measured with immunoSEQ multiplex PCR; TCRdb has only the in-frame clones, and not every one. The table includes 100,000 or so clones, 90% to 97% detected once. Specimen: T cells isolated from PBMCs. These receptor sequences come from a human donor in good health.

The chain joins TRBV10-3 to TRBJ1-4; D gene unclear. Germline V gives CDR1 ENHRY, CDR2 SYGVKD. V was pared by 3 bases and J by 8 bases, with 16 bases between. The CDR3 runs to 15 residues. CDR3 DNA: TGTGCCATCAGTGATCTTGGATCCGGAGGGGAAAAACTGTTTTTT. It specifies CAISDLGSGGEKLFF.

The J gene is TRBJ2-1, the V gene TRBV4-1; D possibly corresponds to TRBD1 (6 bases). The length of the CDR3 is 15 residues. V was clipped by 3 bases and J by 6 bases, with 15 bases between them. CDR1 is MGHRA, CDR2 YSYEKL, per germline. The CDR3 here is CASSQAGTSANEQFF. The CDR3 coding sequence is TGCGCCAGCAGCCAGGCCGGGACATCGGCCAATGAGCAGTTCTTC.

The chain uses TRBV19 and TRBJ2-4, with 9 bases matching TRBD2. Looked up from germline, CDR1 is LNHDA and CDR2 is SQIVND (reference sequence). This CDR3 region has 12 residues. J lost 15 bases, V lost 3 bases, and 6 bases had no gene match. The CDR3 bases are TGTGCCAGTAGTATCCTAGCGGGGTCACGGTACTTC. It codes for CASSILAGSRYF.